What follows is one T cell receptor (delta chain) and its context. Its antigen is still unknown. A much more abundant neighbour one base away suggests this may be a read error. Taken from the germline V gene, the CDR1 and CDR2 loops are TSWWSYY and QGS. The CDR3 goes from the cysteine to the phenylalanine over 27 residues. The sequence is cut down to CDR3 DNA, 81 bases in frame from base 1. The germline V end is reduced by 1 base and the J end by 0 bases; junction bases left unmatched: 36. This sample was included in a study of delta chains in infants with herpesvirus infections (dated by TCRdb to the early 2020s). Some background on the complete study: A Ugandan infant birth cohort was prospectively followed from birth to characterize gammadelta T cell responses to primary cytomegalovirus (CMV) infection. A public fetal Vdelta1/Vgamma8 gammadelta TCR clonotype was searched for in infants infected with CMV after birth. gammadelta TCRs were sequenced from PBMC of 18 CMV-infected infants (one congenitally infected) and roughly 8 CMV-uninfected infants with enough sample available. Infant blood samples fell into approximate age groups of 1.5, 4, 8 and 12 months. Previously published Belgian fetal and cord blood gammadelta TCR data were added only for comparison and were not generated in this cohort. What the research found in general, with its limitations: The authors acknowledged a small sample size and a lack of race- or environment-matched controls, because almost all Ugandans acquire CMV before adulthood. Detection of the public clonotype was limited to the first time point after infection, and the public clonotype was not found in uninfected infants or in infants infected after 120 days. Within Vdelta1 cells, the frequency of the public clonotype appeared to be inversely correlated with age at infection and to decay rapidly, seemingly not persisting past roughly two months. The public Vdelta1 clonotype was detected in 4 of 18 CMV-infected infants, namely three infected postnatally before 120 days of age and the congenitally infected infant. In CMV-uninfected infants, the public clonotype might still exist at levels below the detection limit.

Pregnant women receiving prenatal care in Kampala, Uganda, were recruited, and the infants of these women were enrolled, with documentation of maternal HIV status required. Home visits to families took place weekly, and collection of infant clinical information, oral swabs and peripheral blood began at 6 weeks of age and was repeated every 4 months after that. Blood was collected in heparin tubes, and PBMC were isolated by Ficoll-Paque density gradient centrifugation and cryopreserved. Library construction relied on RT-PCR. TCR cDNA was generated by reverse transcription of PBMC RNA with SuperScript II and gamma-chain- and delta-chain-specific primers. cDNA was purified with AMPure XP beads, amplified, and indexed with Illumina adapters using the Nextera XT Index Kit. Sequencing of gammadelta TCR libraries was carried out on an Illumina MiSeq using a V2 300-cycle kit. The authors' pipeline ran thus. Using MiXCR v2.1.12, CDR3 sequences were assembled, and reads were mapped onto D, J and V genes obtained from GenBank. Repertoire analyses of the CDR3 clonotypes were performed with VDJtools v1.2.1. Via CATT, TCRdb reprocessed the public reads, and rows with identical DNA were then joined. These V and J calls derive from TCRdb rather than the authors' analysis. This sample gives 760 or so delta-chain clones in total; around 16% of them show up just once. The ten largest account for around 9.4% of the sample.

The sequence was obtained from a human donor who was a Ugandan infant, either HIV-exposed or HIV-unexposed (not recorded which). The chain is assembled from TRDV1 and TRDJ1; TRDD2 agrees with 9 junctional bases. The sequences come from peripheral blood, collected at time point 1 of longitudinal follow-up. The CDR3 here reads CALGERRTEKSLPTSLSAHPHTDKLIF. The DNA is as follows: TGTGCTCTTGGGGAACGTCGAACAGAAAAGAGCCTTCCTACGTCTCTGAGTGCACACCCGCACACCGATAAACTCATCTTT.